The clone carrying this T cell receptor beta chain was seen only once. TCR beta sequencing covered blood CD8+ and CD4+ T cells. Germline V gene sequence: CDR1 KGHSH, CDR2 LQKENI. Trimming shortened V by 3 bases and J by 0 bases, and 12 bases separated the two germline ends. The CDR3 contains 15 residues. This sample was taken from a study of CD8 T cells in Susac syndrome. Reverse transcription used roughly 0.5 to 1 ug RNA and random hexamers. TCR beta CDR3 was amplified by immunoSEQ covering 54 Vbeta and 13 Jbeta. TCRdb used MiXCR to reprocess the immunoSEQ multiplex PCR reads, holding one entry per CDR3 protein. In the table there are about 76,000 distinct CDR3 sequences, about 91% of which are singletons.

The sequence came from a human donor with multiple sclerosis. The specimen sequenced was CD8+ T cells from PBMCs. This chain joins TRBV18 and TRBJ2-7, with D tentatively TRBD2 (6 bases). DNA for the CDR3: TGTGCCAGCTCACCGTGGGTAGCGGACTCCTACGAGCAGTACTTC. Translated: CASSPWVADSYEQYF.